This record concerns one T cell receptor beta chain sequence. Antigen specificity is unknown. The germline V and J ends were trimmed by 2 bases and 1 base, with 8 bases remaining between them. Germline CDR1 reads GTSNPN; CDR2 reads SVGIG (reference sequence). This CDR3 spans 14 amino acids. This sample stems from a study of T cells after yellow fever vaccination. Regarding the study as a whole: Booster sampling recovered most clones from primary vaccination (about 97% CD4, roughly 88% CD8).

Template switching by 5'RACE produced TCR cDNA, adding a universal primer site and UMIs. Each CDR3 protein is one row after TCRdb ran MiXCR on the 5' RACE reads. The repertoire includes around 320,000 distinct CDR3 sequences, roughly a tenth of them detected once, and about 3.3% sits in the top ten. V usage is TRBV30 and J usage is TRBJ2-2; D not certain. The source material was CD4+ T cells sorted from PBMCs, sampled 45 days after the yellow fever booster vaccination. The TCR originated in a young man who received the YFV17D yellow fever vaccine. The CDR3 nucleotides are TGTGCCTGGAGTCTCTGGCAGAACACCGGGGAGCTGTTTTTT. This encodes CAWSLWQNTGELFF.